The source of this TCR beta chain is a study of blood T cell repertoires in COVID-19. Whole-study context: Spain, Italy and the United States supplied samples that represented acute and convalescent COVID-19.

Original handling: Scientists estimated how many nucleated cells there were by amplifying reference gene primers. The method was immunoSEQ multiplex PCR; TCRdb's version includes in-frame clones alone and lacks a portion of them. V, J and clone size were drawn from that table, and D and trimming were deduced from the DNA. Here the sample spans approximately 210,000 clones, roughly 87% being singletons. This clone was counted a few times. The V gene's germline CDR1 is SNHLY and CDR2 FYNNEI. This CDR3 comprises 15 residues. Trimming pared 6 bases from V and 8 bases from J, leaving 17 bases between. This receptor was taken from a man aged 40-49 years with active or convalescent COVID-19. Sequencing was done on a sample of peripheral blood. The genes are TRBV2 and TRBJ1-6; TRBD1 might be the D (6 bases). The CDR3 sequence is CASRISQGLHSPLHF. The CDR3 DNA sequence: TGTGCCAGCAGAATCTCTCAGGGGCTACATTCACCCCTCCACTTT.